The rows below give T cell receptor beta chains drawn from one sample of a study of STAT3 mutations in large granular lymphocyte leukemia. Here immunoSEQ multiplex PCR was the method, and the copy in TCRdb shows in-frame clones only, minus some. The table lists around 39,000 clones, approximately 91% of them singletons. Sequenced sample: PBMCs. Receptors originate from a human donor with T large granular lymphocyte leukemia. Some clones in this sample may be carry-over from other donors' samples. CDR3s include the opening cysteine and the closing phenylalanine or tryptophan. D genes are given only for firm matches. Clone size is stated in some rows and not others, as once, few, many or a class when expanded.

v_call	j_call	clone_size	d_call	cdr3_nt	cdr3_aa
TRBV6-5	TRBJ1-5	-	-	TGTGCCAGCGGAGGGGGGTATAGCAATCAGCCCCAGCATTTT	CASGGGYSNQPQHF
TRBV19	TRBJ1-6	once	-	TGTGCCAGTAGTATTTATGGGATACGAGGACTGAATGAAGGTTCACCCCTCCACTTT	CASSIYGIRGLNEGSPLHF
TRBV5-1	TRBJ2-6	-	-	TGCGCCAGCAGCTTGGCTGCTGGAGGGGCCAACGTCCTGACTTTC	CASSLAAGGANVLTF
TRBV7-9	TRBJ1-3	few	TRBD1	TGTGCCAGCAGCCAAACAGGGGCGGGAAACACCATATATTTT	CASSQTGAGNTIYF
TRBV7-2	TRBJ1-5	-	TRBD1	TGTGCCAGCAGCTTATTCGCGAGTTTAACAGGGGATGGACAGCCCCAGCATTTT	CASSLFASLTGDGQPQHF
TRBV4-1	TRBJ1-5	once	-	TGCGCCAGCAGCCAAGATCCCAGCGCCAATCAGCCCCAGCATTTT	CASSQDPSANQPQHF
TRBV4-1	TRBJ2-7	-	-	TGCGCCAGCAGCCAAGAGGACAGAATCTACGAGCAGTACTTC	CASSQEDRIYEQYF
TRBV5-1	TRBJ2-3	-	-	TGCGCCAGCAGCTTCTCTAGCACAGATACGCAGTATTTT	CASSFSSTDTQYF
TRBV28	TRBJ1-5	-	-	TGTGCCAGCACCCCGACAAATTGGTATCGCAATCAGCCCCAGCATTTT	CASTPTNWYRNQPQHF
TRBV19	TRBJ1-6	-	TRBD1	TGTGCCAGTAGGGACGGGACAGGGAGTCATAATTCACCCCTCCACTTT	CASRDGTGSHNSPLHF
TRBV28	TRBJ2-1	-	TRBD2	TGTGCCAGCAGCTTAGCGGGTCCAGTAAGTGAGCAGTTCTTC	CASSLAGPVSEQFF
TRBV4-2	TRBJ1-1	-	-	TGTGCCAGCAGCCAAGGTCGTGGGACTGAAGCTTTCTTT	CASSQGRGTEAFF
TRBV5-1	TRBJ1-3	-	-	TGCGCCAGCAGCACCGGAGGACTGTACTCTGGAAACACCATATATTTT	CASSTGGLYSGNTIYF
TRBV27	TRBJ2-3	-	-	TGTGCCAGCAGGAGGGATGAGGGGCTAGTCGATACGCAGTATTTT	CASRRDEGLVDTQYF
TRBV15	TRBJ2-2	-	TRBD2	TGTGCCACCAGCAGAGGGGAGGGTTCGACGAACACCGGGGAGCTGTTTTTT	CATSRGEGSTNTGELFF
TRBV4-1	TRBJ1-6	-	-	TGCGCCAGCAGCCAACCTCCCCCCCGAGGTAGTCTTGGTTCACCCCTCCACTTT	CASSQPPPRGSLGSPLHF
TRBV7-2	TRBJ2-7	-	-	TGTGCCAGCAGCGGGGACTTCTACGAGCAGTACTTC	CASSGDFYEQYF
TRBV4-2	TRBJ1-4	-	-	TGTGCCAGCAGCCAAGAGGGGAAAGTTCAAAAACTGTTTTTT	CASSQEGKVQKLFF
TRBV29-1	TRBJ2-5	-	-	TGCAGCGTTGTTCCCAGGGGAGAGACCCAGTACTTC	CSVVPRGETQYF
TRBV5-6	TRBJ1-6	-	-	TGTGCCAGCAGCCCCCCGAAAAAGGGGGTGAAGTCCTATAATTCACCCCTCCACTTT	CASSPPKKGVKSYNSPLHF
TRBV29-1	TRBJ1-2	-	-	TGCAGCGTTGGGCCAGGACTCGCCTATGGCTACACCTTC	CSVGPGLAYGYTF
TRBV27	TRBJ2-7	few	TRBD1	TGTGCCAGCAGTCCACAGGGGATTGCGTACGAGCAGTACTTC	CASSPQGIAYEQYF
TRBV14	TRBJ1-2	-	-	TGTGCCAGCAGCCAAGACCAAGGACACTATGGCTACACCTTC	CASSQDQGHYGYTF
TRBV9	TRBJ2-2	-	TRBD2	TGTGCCAGCAGCGTAGAAAGGACTAGCGGGACCGGGGAGCTGTTTTTT	CASSVERTSGTGELFF
TRBV6-5	TRBJ2-5	-	TRBD2	TGTGCCAGCAGTTATGAGGCGGGGGAAGAGACCCAGTACTTC	CASSYEAGEETQYF
TRBV19	TRBJ1-6	-	-	TGTGCCAGTAGTATAGTCAACATTGGTGTTGGTTCACCCCTCCACTTT	CASSIVNIGVGSPLHF